Each of the 13 T cell receptor beta chains below was sequenced from the same sample in a study of T cell responses to AZD1222 COVID-19 vaccine. The repertoire was sequenced with immunoSEQ multiplex PCR; TCRdb's copy has only in-frame clones and lacks some. The table has roughly 160,000 clones, 88% seen once; the top ten hold about 4.5%. Here the sequenced sample was peripheral blood, taken 28 days after the second AZD1222 dose. Receptors originate from an adult who received the AZD1222 COVID-19 vaccine.

The rearrangement uses TRBV5-1 and TRBJ1-1, with a possible D match to TRBD1 (5 bases). The CDR3 sequence is 15 residues long. Trimming took 0 bases from V and 1 from J, leaving 10 bases between them. Germline assignment: CDR1 SGHRS and CDR2 YFSETQ. CDR3 region: CASSLVGESNTEAFF. In nucleotides, the CDR3 is TGCGCCAGCAGCTTGGTAGGGGAGTCGAACACTGAAGCTTTCTTT.

The chain recombines TRBV6-1 with TRBJ1-2, with D perhaps TRBD1 (5 bases). The CDR3 runs to 15 residues. V lost 0 bases and J lost 4, with 12 bases in between. CDR1 MNHNS and CDR2 SASEGT come from the germline V gene. CDR3 nucleotides: TGTGCCAGCAGTGAAGCCTTTTCAGGGACCTATGGCTACACCTTC. This encodes CASSEAFSGTYGYTF.

The genes are TRBV30 and TRBJ2-3; D is perhaps TRBD1 (5 bases). Trimming took 5 bases from V and 3 from J, leaving 18 bases between them. Germline CDR1 is GTSNPN and CDR2 is SVGIG (reference sequence). There are 15 residues in the CDR3. CDR3 DNA sequence: TGTGCCTGGGGTGAGATGGGGCCTTTGACAGATACGCAGTATTTT. This gives the protein CAWGEMGPLTDTQYF.

This clone has only one observation. The chain joins TRBV5-1 to TRBJ2-3, with D maybe TRBD2 (5 bases). V lost 0 bases and J 0 bases, leaving 11 bases between the germline ends. The CDR3 extends over 16 amino acids. CDR1 is SGHRS, CDR2 YFSETQ, per germline. CDR3 region: CASSLAWTGSTDTQYF. The CDR3, as DNA: TGCGCCAGCAGCTTGGCCTGGACGGGGAGCACAGATACGCAGTATTTT.

The rearrangement joins TRBV18 to TRBJ1-1; D remains ambiguous. The CDR3 is made up of 13 amino acids. Trimming took 5 bases from V and 3 from J, leaving 10 bases between them. CDR1 and CDR2 (germline): KGHSH, LQKENI. In DNA form, the CDR3 reads TGTGCCAGCTCAGTAAAGAAGGACACTGAAGCTTTCTTT. Protein: CASSVKKDTEAFF.

The chain joins TRBV14 to TRBJ2-7; no firm D call. This CDR3 region has 11 residues. CDR1 SGHDN and CDR2 FVKESK come from the germline V gene. The V end lost 1 base, the J end lost 7 bases, and 5 bases lay between the germline ends. The CDR3 sequence is CASSQAWEQYF. As DNA, the CDR3 is TGTGCCAGCAGCCAAGCCTGGGAGCAGTACTTC.

A word on this clone: Within the sample, other DNA sequences also encode this same CDR3. The chain links TRBV2 to TRBJ1-2; 7 nucleotides agree with TRBD1. Unmatched junction bases numbered 1, after V lost 8 bases and J lost 4 bases. This CDR3 has 11 amino acids. CDR1 is SNHLY, CDR2 FYNNEI, per germline. The CDR3 reads CASGDSYGYTF. Written as DNA, the CDR3 is TGTGCCAGCGGGGACAGCTATGGCTACACCTTC.

This chain links TRBV18 with TRBJ2-7, with D hard to call. Germline V gene lookup returns CDR1 KGHSH and CDR2 LQKENI. Trimming cost V 3 bases and J 6 bases, with 12 bases left between them. CDR3 length equals 13 residues. CDR3 DNA: TGTGCCAGCTCACCTTCGACTGGGGTCGAGCAGTACTTC. Its translation is CASSPSTGVEQYF.

This clone showed up just once. This chain joins TRBV7-8 and TRBJ1-2, with D unclear. Germline CDR1 reads SGHVS; CDR2 reads FQNEAQ. This CDR3 spans 15 amino acids. V was trimmed by 5 bases and J by 0 bases, leaving 13 bases between them. The CDR3 DNA sequence: TGTGCCAGCAGCCCCCGAGACGAAGCTAACTATGGCTACACCTTC. Translation gives CASSPRDEANYGYTF.

This clone showed up just a few times. The chain uses TRBV7-2 and TRBJ2-1, with 12 bases fitting TRBD2. Germline V gene data show CDR1 as SGHTA and CDR2 as FQGNSA. J gave up 10 bases and V 3 bases, and 7 bases lay outside the gene matches. CDR3 length equals 15 residues. The CDR3 DNA follows: TGTGCCAGCAGCTTTGGCCTAGCGGGGGGGGAAGAGCAGTTCTTC. This sequence encodes CASSFGLAGGEEQFF.

CDR3 in DNA: TGCGCCAGCAGCCCAGGGGGGGGCGTCTCCAATCAGCCCCAGCATTTT. It yields the protein CASSPGGGVSNQPQHF. The chain joins TRBV5-1 to TRBJ1-5; 7 bases match TRBD1. Germline loops: CDR1 SGHRS, CDR2 YFSETQ. After removal of 4 bases from V and 3 bases from J, the junction contained 10 bases not matched to a gene. The CDR3 contains 16 residues.

The chain recombines TRBV18 with TRBJ1-5; D unclear. The CDR3 runs to 12 residues. Trimming pared 1 base from V and 10 bases from J, leaving 8 bases between. Looked up from germline, CDR1 is KGHSH and CDR2 is LQKENI. The CDR3 reads CASSPLGIPQHF. CDR3 in DNA: TGTGCCAGCTCACCACTGGGGATCCCCCAGCATTTT.

V and J are TRBV3-1 (or the pseudogene TRBV3-2) and TRBJ1-1; weak D call: TRBD1 (6 bases). This CDR3 contains 14 residues. V was pared by 4 bases and J by 5 bases, with 14 bases between. Per the germline V gene, CDR1 is LGHDT and CDR2 is YNNKEL (reference sequence). This CDR3 is CASSLPGAFTEAFF. For the CDR3, the DNA is TGTGCCAGCAGCCTCCCAGGGGCGTTTACTGAAGCTTTCTTT.